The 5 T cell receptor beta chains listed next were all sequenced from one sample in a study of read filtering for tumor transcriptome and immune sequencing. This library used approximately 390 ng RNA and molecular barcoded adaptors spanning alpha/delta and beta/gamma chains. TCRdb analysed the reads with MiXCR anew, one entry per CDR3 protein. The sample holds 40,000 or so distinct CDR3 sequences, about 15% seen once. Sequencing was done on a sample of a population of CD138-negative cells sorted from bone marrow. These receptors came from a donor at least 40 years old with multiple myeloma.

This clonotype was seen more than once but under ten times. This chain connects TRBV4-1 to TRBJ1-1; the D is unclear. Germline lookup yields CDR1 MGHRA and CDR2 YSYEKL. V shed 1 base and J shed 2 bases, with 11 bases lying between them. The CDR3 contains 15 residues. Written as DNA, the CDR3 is TGCGCCAGCAGCCAAGCGAGCCAGTCAAACACTGAAGCTTTCTTT. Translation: CASSQASQSNTEAFF.

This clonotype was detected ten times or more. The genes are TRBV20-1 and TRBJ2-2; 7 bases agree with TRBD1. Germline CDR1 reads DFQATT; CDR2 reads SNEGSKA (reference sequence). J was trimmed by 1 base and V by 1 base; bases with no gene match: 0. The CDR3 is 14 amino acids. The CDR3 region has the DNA TGCAGTGCTAGAGGGACAGGGAACACCGGGGAGCTGTTTTTT. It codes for CSARGTGNTGELFF.

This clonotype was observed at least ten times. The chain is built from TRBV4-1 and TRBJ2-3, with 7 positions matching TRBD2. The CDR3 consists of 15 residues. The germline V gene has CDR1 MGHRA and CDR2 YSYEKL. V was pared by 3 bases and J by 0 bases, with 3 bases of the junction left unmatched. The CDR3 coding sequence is TGCGCCAGCAGCCAGTATAGCGGGAGCACAGATACGCAGTATTTT. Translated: CASSQYSGSTDTQYF.

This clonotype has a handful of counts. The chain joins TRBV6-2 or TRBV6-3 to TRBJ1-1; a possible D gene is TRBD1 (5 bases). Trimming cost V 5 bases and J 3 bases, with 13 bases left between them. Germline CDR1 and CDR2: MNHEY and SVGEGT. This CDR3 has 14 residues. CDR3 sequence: CASSRGPYDTEAFF. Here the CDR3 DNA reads TGTGCCAGCAGTAGGGGACCTTACGACACTGAAGCTTTCTTT.

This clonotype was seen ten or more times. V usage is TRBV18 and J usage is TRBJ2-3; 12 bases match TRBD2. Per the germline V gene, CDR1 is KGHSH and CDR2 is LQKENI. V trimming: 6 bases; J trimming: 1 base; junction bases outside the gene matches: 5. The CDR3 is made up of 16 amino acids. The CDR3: CASSLRLAGGTDTQYF. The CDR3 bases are TGTGCCAGCTCTCTTCGACTAGCGGGGGGCACAGATACGCAGTATTTT. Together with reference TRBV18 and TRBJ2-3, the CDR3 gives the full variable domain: NAGVMQNPRHLVRRRGQEARLRCSPMKGHSHVYWYRQLPEEGLKFMVYLQKENIIDESGMPKERFSAEFPKEGPSILRIQQVVRGDSAAYFCASSLRLAGGTDTQYFGPGTRLTVL.